These T cell receptor beta chains were read from a single sample in a study of CD8+CD57+ T cells in acquired aplastic anemia. One entry per CDR3 protein, called by TCRdb with MiXCR from the reads. There are fewer than 300,000 distinct CDR3 sequences in the sample; around 82% occur only once, and 35% to 50% lies in the top ten. Input material: sorted CD4+, CD8+, or CD8+CD57+ T cells (not recorded which) from PBMCs. Source of these receptors: a human donor with aplastic anemia. Each CDR3 is given with its conserved first and last residue. The order of the fields is D gene, J gene, clone size, V gene, CDR3 protein, CDR3 DNA. The D gene is left open where the match is weak. A row's size may be missing; if present it is once, few, many or a size class.

D gene: NA
J gene: TRBJ1-1
clone size: once
V gene: TRBV9
CDR3 protein: CASSLELKETSLAFF
CDR3 DNA: TGTGCCAGCAGCTTAGAACTAAAGGAGACCAGTCTAGCTTTCTTT

D gene: NA
J gene: TRBJ2-7
clone size: NA
V gene: TRBV25-1
CDR3 protein: CASSTDGWAGNKQYF
CDR3 DNA: TGTGCCAGCAGTACGGACGGGTGGGCTGGGAACAAGCAGTACTTC

D gene: NA
J gene: TRBJ2-1
clone size: NA
V gene: TRBV7-3
CDR3 protein: CASSSAGAGDNDQFF
CDR3 DNA: TGTGCCAGCAGCTCGGCCGGCGCAGGGGACAATGATCAGTTCTTC

D gene: TRBD1
J gene: TRBJ1-5
clone size: NA
V gene: TRBV11-1
CDR3 protein: CASSGQVSRNQPQHF
CDR3 DNA: TGTGCCAGCAGCGGACAGGTATCCCGAAATCAGCCCCAGCATTTT

D gene: NA
J gene: TRBJ1-5
clone size: NA
V gene: TRBV7-2
CDR3 protein: CASSEVYSNQAQHF
CDR3 DNA: TGTGCCAGCAGTGAAGTGTATAGCAATCAAGCCCAACATTTT

D gene: NA
J gene: TRBJ2-3
clone size: NA
V gene: TRBV2
CDR3 protein: CASRVGGRAVRRAF
CDR3 DNA: NA

D gene: NA
J gene: TRBJ1-2
clone size: NA
V gene: TRBV9
CDR3 protein: CASTVRTSGGKTF
CDR3 DNA: TGTGCCAGCACTGTGAGGACTAGCGGGGGAAAGACGTTC

D gene: TRBD1
J gene: TRBJ1-5
clone size: NA
V gene: TRBV2
CDR3 protein: CASGVGQGNQPQHF
CDR3 DNA: TGTGCCAGCGGCGTAGGACAGGGCAATCAGCCCCAGCATTTT

D gene: TRBD1
J gene: TRBJ1-2
clone size: NA
V gene: TRBV11-2
CDR3 protein: CASSPRDSSDYGYTF
CDR3 DNA: TGTGCCAGCAGCCCCCGGGACAGCTCCGACTATGGCTACACCTTC

D gene: TRBD2
J gene: TRBJ2-4
clone size: many
V gene: TRBV5-1
CDR3 protein: CASSLDERELKNIQYF
CDR3 DNA: TGCGCCAGCAGCTTGGATGAGCGGGAGCTGAAAAACATTCAGTACTTC

D gene: NA
J gene: TRBJ2-3
clone size: NA
V gene: TRBV2
CDR3 protein: CASSGVGGRTPKHF
CDR3 DNA: TGTGCCAGCAGTGGGGTGGGGGGTCGAACACCGAAGCATTTT

D gene: NA
J gene: TRBJ2-5
clone size: NA
V gene: TRBV7-9
CDR3 protein: CASSPQRSRRRDQYF
CDR3 DNA: TGTGCCAGCAGCCCTCAAAGAAGCCGGAGGAGGGATCAGTACTTC

D gene: TRBD1
J gene: TRBJ1-6
clone size: NA
V gene: TRBV5-4
CDR3 protein: CASSLTGVHSPLHF
CDR3 DNA: TGTGCCAGCAGCTTGACAGGGGTGCATTCACCCCTCCACTTT

D gene: NA
J gene: TRBJ2-5
clone size: NA
V gene: TRBV7-3
CDR3 protein: CACAVAANQVAQCF
CDR3 DNA: TGTGCCTGCGCGGTAGCGGCGAACCAAGTTGCCCAGTGCTTC